A selection of T cell receptor beta chains follows, all from one sample in a study of blood T cell repertoires in COVID-19. Repertoires were generated with immunoSEQ multiplex PCR, while TCRdb's copy carries only in-frame clones and drops some. The table includes under 300,000 clones, 85% to 95% detected once. The sequencing sample was made of PBMCs or T cells enriched from blood (not recorded which). These receptors all come from a woman younger than 30 who had recovered from COVID-19. Both conserved end residues are part of each CDR3. D genes are given only for firm matches. The size of a clone is reported for some rows only, either as once, few or many, or as a class for expanded clones.

v_gene: TRBV27
j_gene: TRBJ2-5
abundance: .
d_gene: TRBD2
CDR3nt: TGTGCCAGCAGTTTCGAGGCGGGGGGCAGGGAGACCCAGTACTTC
CDR3aa: CASSFEAGGRETQYF

v_gene: TRBV9
j_gene: TRBJ2-1
abundance: .
d_gene: TRBD2
CDR3nt: TGTGCCAGCAGCGTAGGAGGTAGCGGGGGGGCCGATGAGCAGTTCTTC
CDR3aa: CASSVGGSGGADEQFF

v_gene: TRBV7-2
j_gene: TRBJ1-3
abundance: .
d_gene: .
CDR3nt: TGTGCCAGCAGCTTAGTGGCAGGTACCCTTGGAAACACCATATATTTT
CDR3aa: CASSLVAGTLGNTIYF

v_gene: TRBV5-6
j_gene: TRBJ1-2
abundance: .
d_gene: .
CDR3nt: TGTGCCAGCAGCTTGGGAGGCAGAGACTATGGCTACACCTTC
CDR3aa: CASSLGGRDYGYTF

v_gene: TRBV18
j_gene: TRBJ1-2
abundance: .
d_gene: TRBD1
CDR3nt: TGTGCCAGCTCTCCCGCCGGGACAGAATATGGCTACACCTTC
CDR3aa: CASSPAGTEYGYTF

v_gene: TRBV28
j_gene: TRBJ1-5
abundance: .
d_gene: .
CDR3nt: TGTGCCAGCACCAAATGGGCTGTAAGAGGCAATCAGCCCCAGCATTTT
CDR3aa: CASTKWAVRGNQPQHF

v_gene: TRBV12-5
j_gene: TRBJ2-3
abundance: .
d_gene: .
CDR3nt: TGTGCTAGTGGTTTCGAGTCCACAGATACGCAGTATTTT
CDR3aa: CASGFESTDTQYF

v_gene: TRBV7-8
j_gene: TRBJ1-2
abundance: .
d_gene: .
CDR3nt: TGTGCCAGCAGTCAGGTTATTGACAGTTCGTCCTATGGCTACACCTTC
CDR3aa: CASSQVIDSSSYGYTF

v_gene: TRBV14
j_gene: TRBJ1-2
abundance: .
d_gene: .
CDR3nt: TGTGCCAGCAGCCGGGCAGACAGCGTCCTTGGTGGCTACACCTTC
CDR3aa: CASSRADSVLGGYTF

v_gene: TRBV6-1
j_gene: TRBJ1-5
abundance: once
d_gene: .
CDR3nt: TGTGCCAGCAGTGATACTAGAAGAGGAGGGGTCAATCAGCCCCAGCATTTT
CDR3aa: CASSDTRRGGVNQPQHF

v_gene: TRBV7-9
j_gene: TRBJ1-1
abundance: .
d_gene: .
CDR3nt: TGTGCCAGCAGCTTAGGTAGCAGAGCTAACACTGAAGCTTTCTTT
CDR3aa: CASSLGSRANTEAFF

v_gene: TRBV7-3
j_gene: TRBJ1-2
abundance: .
d_gene: .
CDR3nt: TGTGCCAGCAGCTTGGACAGAGAGGGCGGCTACACCTTC
CDR3aa: CASSLDREGGYTF

v_gene: TRBV6-1
j_gene: TRBJ1-3
abundance: many
d_gene: TRBD1
CDR3nt: TGTGCCAGCAGTGAAGAGGAGGGGGCCTCTGGAAACACCATATATTTT
CDR3aa: CASSEEEGASGNTIYF

v_gene: TRBV24-1
j_gene: TRBJ2-2
abundance: .
d_gene: .
CDR3nt: TGTGCCACCAGTGATTTCACAGACACCGGGGAGCTGTTTTTT
CDR3aa: CATSDFTDTGELFF

v_gene: TRBV15
j_gene: TRBJ1-2
abundance: .
d_gene: .
CDR3nt: TGTGCCACCAGCAGAGATCGGGGAGCCGCGTATGGCTACACCTTC
CDR3aa: CATSRDRGAAYGYTF

v_gene: TRBV6-5
j_gene: TRBJ1-2
abundance: .
d_gene: .
CDR3nt: TGTGCCAGCAGGCGGCGGCCTAACTATGGCTACACCTTC
CDR3aa: CASRRRPNYGYTF

v_gene: TRBV3-1/TRBV3-2
j_gene: TRBJ1-2
abundance: .
d_gene: .
CDR3nt: TGTGCCAGCAGCCAAGGGGAGGGGCGCTATGGCTACACCTTC
CDR3aa: CASSQGEGRYGYTF

v_gene: TRBV4-3
j_gene: TRBJ2-2
abundance: once
d_gene: .
CDR3nt: TGCGCCAGCAGCCAAGACAGGTCCGGAGGGACCGGGGAGCTGTTTTTT
CDR3aa: CASSQDRSGGTGELFF

v_gene: TRBV12-3/TRBV12-4
j_gene: TRBJ2-2
abundance: .
d_gene: TRBD1
CDR3nt: TGTGCCAGCCGGACAGGGGCCCCCGGGGAGCTGTTTTTT
CDR3aa: CASRTGAPGELFF

v_gene: TRBV19
j_gene: TRBJ1-5
abundance: .
d_gene: TRBD1
CDR3nt: TGTGCCAGTAGTAAAACCGACAGGGGTTATATTAATAGCAATCAGCCCCAGCATTTT
CDR3aa: CASSKTDRGYINSNQPQHF

v_gene: TRBV9
j_gene: TRBJ1-1
abundance: .
d_gene: TRBD1
CDR3nt: TGTGCCAGCAGCGTAGGTTTACAGGGGCTTCTGAACACTGAAGCTTTCTTT
CDR3aa: CASSVGLQGLLNTEAFF

v_gene: TRBV7-8
j_gene: TRBJ1-2
abundance: .
d_gene: .
CDR3nt: TGTGCCAGCAGCTTAAATCAAAATGGCTACACCTTC
CDR3aa: CASSLNQNGYTF

v_gene: TRBV7-9
j_gene: TRBJ1-2
abundance: few
d_gene: TRBD1
CDR3nt: TGTGCCAGCAGCTCGACGAGGACAGGGGGTTATGGCTACACCTTC
CDR3aa: CASSSTRTGGYGYTF

v_gene: TRBV13
j_gene: TRBJ2-7
abundance: .
d_gene: .
CDR3nt: TGTGCCAGCAGCTTAGGCCGCAGGGTGGTGGGCGAGCAGTACTTC
CDR3aa: CASSLGRRVVGEQYF

v_gene: TRBV24-1
j_gene: TRBJ2-3
abundance: .
d_gene: TRBD1
CDR3nt: TGTGCCACCAGTGATCGGGACAGGGGGTGGACAGATACGCAGTATTTT
CDR3aa: CATSDRDRGWTDTQYF

v_gene: TRBV21-1
j_gene: TRBJ1-5
abundance: .
d_gene: .
CDR3nt: TGTGCCAGCAGCAAAGAGCGGGGGCTTCAGCCCCAGCATTTT
CDR3aa: CASSKERGLQPQHF

v_gene: TRBV4-1
j_gene: TRBJ1-2
abundance: once
d_gene: .
CDR3nt: TGCGCCAGCAGCCGACTTGGGACTGCCTATGGCTACACCTTC
CDR3aa: CASSRLGTAYGYTF

v_gene: TRBV5-4
j_gene: TRBJ1-1
abundance: .
d_gene: TRBD1
CDR3nt: TGTGCCAGCAGCATTGGGGGGACAGCAAACACTGAAGCTTTCTTT
CDR3aa: CASSIGGTANTEAFF

v_gene: TRBV7-2
j_gene: TRBJ2-6
abundance: .
d_gene: .
CDR3nt: TGTGCCAGCAGCCCGAACTTGCAGGTAACCGGGGCCAACGTCCTGACTTTC
CDR3aa: CASSPNLQVTGANVLTF

v_gene: TRBV9
j_gene: TRBJ2-5
abundance: .
d_gene: .
CDR3nt: TGTGCCAGCAGTTCCAGGGGTGCGTGGGAGACCCAGTACTTC
CDR3aa: CASSSRGAWETQYF

v_gene: TRBV28
j_gene: TRBJ2-7
abundance: .
d_gene: TRBD1
CDR3nt: TGTGCCAGCAGTTTGACAGGGGGCCGAGTCGAGCAGTACTTC
CDR3aa: CASSLTGGRVEQYF

v_gene: TRBV28
j_gene: TRBJ1-2
abundance: .
d_gene: TRBD1
CDR3nt: TGTGCCAGCAGTACAGGGGGGGCGAACTATGGCTACACCTTC
CDR3aa: CASSTGGANYGYTF

v_gene: TRBV6-5
j_gene: TRBJ1-2
abundance: .
d_gene: .
CDR3nt: TGTGCCAGCAGTTACTCGCCGGGGAAGAACTATGGCTACACCTTC
CDR3aa: CASSYSPGKNYGYTF